The 17 T cell receptor beta chains below were found in one sample sequenced in a study of blood T cell repertoires in COVID-19. Assay used: immunoSEQ multiplex PCR; TCRdb lists only in-frame clones, some missing. Altogether about 290,000 clones are present, under 90% being singletons, with the ten largest covering 1.5% to 2%. What was sequenced was PBMCs or T cells enriched from blood (not recorded which). These receptors were collected from a woman aged 40 to 50 who had recovered from COVID-19.

The rearrangement joins TRBV6-5 to TRBJ1-6; 12 nucleotides align to TRBD1. Germline V gene lookup returns CDR1 MNHEY and CDR2 SVGAGI. CDR3 length equals 14 residues. With V trimmed by 5 bases and J by 9 bases, 2 bases remained unmatched. The CDR3 loop is CASSRDRGRSPLHF. Written as DNA, the CDR3 is TGTGCCAGCAGTAGGGACAGGGGGCGTTCACCCCTCCACTTT.

This rearrangement joins TRBV14 to TRBJ2-2, with D possibly being TRBD2 (5 bases). CDR1 is SGHDN, CDR2 FVKESK, per germline. V shed 1 base and J shed 5 bases, with 14 bases lying between them. CDR3 size: 16 residues. The CDR3 here is CASSQGVLRGTGELFF. Here the CDR3 DNA reads TGTGCCAGCAGCCAAGGCGTCTTGCGAGGGACCGGGGAGCTGTTTTTT.

Only one count was recorded for this clone. V gene TRBV5-1 combines with J gene TRBJ2-1, with D possibly being TRBD2 (5 bases). Germline V gene data show CDR1 as SGHRS and CDR2 as YFSETQ. The CDR3 sequence is 16 residues long. Trimming took off 2 bases at V and 1 base at J, with 13 bases between the two ends. CDR3: CASSLEGRISYNEQFF. The CDR3 DNA sequence: TGCGCCAGCAGCTTAGAGGGAAGGATATCCTACAATGAGCAGTTCTTC. Combining the CDR3 with reference TRBV5-1 and TRBJ2-1 gives the whole variable domain KAGVTQTPRYLIKTRGQQVTLSCSPISGHRSVSWYQQTPGQGLQFLFEYFSETQRNKGNFPGRFSGRQFSNSRSEMNVSTLELGDSALYLCASSLEGRISYNEQFFGPGTRLTVL.

The V call is TRBV2, the J call TRBJ2-7, with TRBD2 matching 14 bases. The CDR3 runs to 16 residues. Germline V gives CDR1 SNHLY, CDR2 FYNNEI. J was trimmed by 5 bases and V by 6 bases; bases with no gene match: 9. CDR3: CASRRRTSGGPNEQYF. CDR3 coding DNA: TGTGCCAGCAGGAGGAGGACTAGCGGGGGGCCTAACGAGCAGTACTTC.

V is TRBV2 and J is TRBJ2-2; D call uncertain. This CDR3 is built from 13 residues. With 5 bases removed from V and 7 bases from J, the gap between germline ends came to 11 bases. The germline CDR1 and CDR2 sequences are SNHLY and FYNNEI. In nucleotides, the CDR3 is TGTGCCAGCAGTTGGAACAGCTACGGGGAGCTGTTTTTT. Its translation is CASSWNSYGELFF.

Note on this clone: A read error may account for a junction end that differs from germline. V gene TRBV10-2 combines with J gene TRBJ1-2; D ambiguous. Per the germline V gene, CDR1 is WSHSY and CDR2 is SAAADI. The CDR3 covers 13 residues. The CDR3 DNA sequence: TGCGCCACCAGTCCCCGTTCTTACTATGGCTACACCTTC. This codes for CATSPRSYYGYTF.

The V and J genes are TRBV3-1 (or the pseudogene TRBV3-2) and TRBJ2-7; the D gene is possibly TRBD2 (5 bases). The V and J ends lost 7 bases and 2 bases respectively, with 12 bases between them. Germline CDR1 reads LGHDT; CDR2 reads YNNKEL (reference sequence). CDR3 size: 13 residues. Written as DNA, the CDR3 is TGTGCCAGCAACCGGGCCGGGACCTACGAGCAGTACTTC. It yields the protein CASNRAGTYEQYF.

V usage is TRBV3-1 (or the pseudogene TRBV3-2) and J usage is TRBJ1-1, with TRBD1 matching over 8 bases. V shed 3 bases, J shed 2 bases, and the junction held 5 bases outside the gene matches. The CDR3 length is 15 residues. Germline V gene lookup returns CDR1 LGHDT and CDR2 YNNKEL (reference sequence). The CDR3 loop reads CASSHFDRGNTEAFF. The CDR3 DNA is TGTGCCAGCAGCCATTTTGACAGGGGTAACACTGAAGCTTTCTTT.

The V and J genes are TRBV5-1 and TRBJ1-1; D not certain. The germline V and J ends were trimmed by 2 bases and 2 bases, with 10 bases remaining between them. This CDR3 is built from 14 residues. CDR1 is SGHRS, CDR2 YFSETQ, per germline. The CDR3 here is CASSLLVGNTEAFF. DNA for the CDR3: TGCGCCAGCAGCTTACTAGTGGGCAACACTGAAGCTTTCTTT.

This chain connects TRBV4-1 to TRBJ1-2; the D is unclear. Looked up from germline, CDR1 is MGHRA and CDR2 is YSYEKL. V was cut by 2 bases and J by 2 bases, with 12 bases left in between. The CDR3 covers 15 residues. The CDR3 here is CASSQTTTTNYGYTF. In DNA form, the CDR3 reads TGCGCCAGCAGCCAAACAACGACAACAAACTATGGCTACACCTTC.

The chain recombines TRBV7-2 with TRBJ2-5; 8 bases fit TRBD2. The CDR3 sequence is 16 residues long. V lost 1 base to trimming and J lost 2 bases; unmatched junction nucleotides: 6. Germline lookup yields CDR1 SGHTA and CDR2 FQGNSA. The CDR3 region is CASSLGLARAQETQYF. CDR3 bases: TGTGCCAGCAGCTTAGGACTAGCGAGAGCTCAAGAGACCCAGTACTTC. Looking up the rest from reference TRBV7-2 and TRBJ2-5 gives the full variable domain: GAGVSQSPSNKVTEKGKDVELRCDPISGHTALYWYRQSLGQGLEFLIYFQGNSAPDKSGLPSDRFSAERTGGSVSTLTIQRTQQEDSAVYLCASSLGLARAQETQYFGPGTRLLVL.

The J gene is TRBJ2-2, the V gene TRBV5-4, with TRBD2 matching 7 bases. The germline CDR1 and CDR2 sequences are SGHNT and YYREEE (reference sequence). This CDR3 has 15 amino acids. V trimming: 2 bases; J trimming: 0 bases; junction bases outside the gene matches: 1. The CDR3 DNA sequence: TGTGCCAGCAGCTTAGCGGGACCGAACACCGGGGAGCTGTTTTTT. Its protein product is CASSLAGPNTGELFF.

This chain joins TRBV6-5 and TRBJ2-7, with 7 bases identical to TRBD1. From germline, CDR1 is MNHEY and CDR2 SVGAGI. The V segment lost 6 bases and the J segment 0 bases; nucleotides outside the gene matches: 5. The CDR3 loop spans 14 amino acids. The chain's CDR3 is CASRPRQGSYEQYF. CDR3 sequence (DNA): TGTGCCAGCAGACCTCGACAGGGCTCCTACGAGCAGTACTTC.

V gene TRBV6-4 combines with J gene TRBJ2-3; D is perhaps TRBD2 (6 bases). Trimming shortened V by 10 bases and J by 0 bases, and 17 bases separated the two germline ends. The CDR3 has 15 amino acids. Germline loops: CDR1 MRHNA, CDR2 SNTAGT. This CDR3 is CATRPGALSTDTQYF. The DNA for the CDR3 is TGTGCCACACGTCCGGGAGCTCTCAGCACAGATACGCAGTATTTT.

The J gene is TRBJ2-7, the V gene TRBV6-5, with TRBD1 as a possible D gene (6 bases). V lost 5 bases and J lost 6, with 17 bases in between. The CDR3 covers 14 residues. The germline V gene has CDR1 MNHEY and CDR2 SVGAGI. The chain's CDR3 is CASSTQDSPREQYF. CDR3 in DNA: TGTGCCAGCAGTACTCAGGACAGCCCCCGCGAGCAGTACTTC.

The chain has TRBV9 and TRBJ2-7, with TRBD2 matching over 13 bases. Trimming removed 0 bases from V and 7 bases from J; junction bases left unmatched: 7. The CDR3 is 16 amino acids. The germline V gene has CDR1 SGDLS and CDR2 YYNGEE. CDR3 nucleotides: TGTGCCAGCAGCGTAGGGCACGGACTAGCGGGAGAAGAGCAGTACTTC. Protein sequence: CASSVGHGLAGEEQYF.

This clone appeared once. The genes are TRBV5-4 and TRBJ1-1, with a tentative D call TRBD1 (5 bases). The CDR3 is 14 amino acids. Germline V gives CDR1 SGHNT, CDR2 YYREEE (reference sequence). V shed 3 bases and J shed 1 base, with 10 bases lying between them. CDR3 region: CASSWGLGNTEAFF. Written as DNA, the CDR3 is TGTGCCAGCAGCTGGGGCCTGGGGAACACTGAAGCTTTCTTT.